A selection of T cell receptor beta chains follows, all from one sample in a study of CD8 T cells in Susac syndrome. TCRdb re-called the immunoSEQ multiplex PCR reads through MiXCR, storing one row per CDR3 protein. The table records 140,000 or so distinct CDR3 sequences, around 95% of them present only once. The sequenced material came from CD4+ T cells from PBMCs. All receptors come from a human donor with Susac syndrome. CDR3s include the opening cysteine and the closing phenylalanine or tryptophan. The order of the fields is clone size, J gene, V gene, D gene, CDR3 length, CDR3 DNA, CDR3 protein. A D gene is named only where the DNA matches it firmly. A row's size may be missing; if present it is once, few, many or a size class.

abundance: NA
j_gene: TRBJ1-1
v_gene: TRBV10-3
d_gene: TRBD1
len: 16
CDR3nt: TGTGCCATCAGTGGTCGGGACAGAAGATTGAACACTGAAGCTTTCTTT
CDR3aa: CAISGRDRRLNTEAFF

abundance: few
j_gene: TRBJ1-1
v_gene: TRBV7-9
d_gene: NA
len: 14
CDR3nt: TGTGCCAGCAGCTTAGCAAGGGTGAACACTGAAGCTTTCTTT
CDR3aa: CASSLARVNTEAFF

abundance: NA
j_gene: TRBJ1-1
v_gene: TRBV20-1
d_gene: TRBD1
len: 16
CDR3nt: TGCAGTGCTAGAAAAAGACAGGGTATGTTTCAGTTGGTGGCTTTCTTT
CDR3aa: CSARKRQGMFQLVAFF

abundance: once
j_gene: TRBJ2-4
v_gene: TRBV3-1
d_gene: NA
len: 14
CDR3nt: TGTGCCAGCAGTTTCGTAGTAAGTCAAAACATTCAGTACTTC
CDR3aa: CASSFVVSQNIQYF

abundance: once
j_gene: TRBJ2-2
v_gene: TRBV20-1
d_gene: NA
len: 15
CDR3nt: TGCAGTGCTAGAAAGGGACCCACGAACACCGGGGAGCTGTTTTTT
CDR3aa: CSARKGPTNTGELFF

abundance: NA
j_gene: TRBJ2-5
v_gene: TRBV5-1
d_gene: NA
len: 14
CDR3nt: TGCGCCAGCAGCCCAGGGGGGCAGGAAGAGACCCAGTACTTC
CDR3aa: CASSPGGQEETQYF

abundance: NA
j_gene: TRBJ1-2
v_gene: TRBV25-1
d_gene: NA
len: 13
CDR3nt: TGTGCCAGCAGTGAATACGGGAGGTCTGGCTACACCTTC
CDR3aa: CASSEYGRSGYTF

abundance: few
j_gene: TRBJ2-6
v_gene: TRBV20-1
d_gene: NA
len: 13
CDR3nt: TGCAGTGCTAGACCCTCTGGGGCCAACGTCCTGACTTTC
CDR3aa: CSARPSGANVLTF

abundance: NA
j_gene: TRBJ2-1
v_gene: TRBV29-1
d_gene: TRBD1
len: 15
CDR3nt: TGCAGCGTTGGGGGGGGACAGGGGGCTCTGAATGAGCAGTTCTTC
CDR3aa: CSVGGGQGALNEQFF

abundance: NA
j_gene: TRBJ1-2
v_gene: TRBV29-1
d_gene: TRBD1
len: 12
CDR3nt: TGCAGCGACCTACAGGGGGCGCAGGGCTACACCTTC
CDR3aa: CSDLQGAQGYTF

abundance: NA
j_gene: TRBJ1-4
v_gene: TRBV20-1
d_gene: NA
len: 15
CDR3nt: TGCAGTGCTAGAGAGACCGGACACTCGGAGGAAAAACTGTTTTTT
CDR3aa: CSARETGHSEEKLFF

abundance: NA
j_gene: TRBJ2-5
v_gene: TRBV7-9
d_gene: NA
len: 15
CDR3nt: TGTGCCAGCAGCACGTCCTTAGGAGTGACGGAGACCCAGTACTTC
CDR3aa: CASSTSLGVTETQYF

abundance: NA
j_gene: TRBJ2-1
v_gene: TRBV3-1
d_gene: NA
len: 13
CDR3nt: TGTGCCAGCAGCCAAGATCAGCACAATGAGCAGTTCTTC
CDR3aa: CASSQDQHNEQFF

abundance: NA
j_gene: TRBJ1-5
v_gene: TRBV5-1
d_gene: NA
len: 12
CDR3nt: TGCGCCAGCAGCGACGGGACTCAGCCCCAGCATTTT
CDR3aa: CASSDGTQPQHF

abundance: NA
j_gene: TRBJ1-5
v_gene: TRBV19
d_gene: NA
len: 14
CDR3nt: TGTGCCAGTAGCATCCCCGCTTATAATCAGCCCCAGCATTTT
CDR3aa: CASSIPAYNQPQHF

abundance: once
j_gene: TRBJ2-2
v_gene: TRBV20-1
d_gene: NA
len: 14
CDR3nt: TGCAGTGCTAGCCCCATAGGGAACACCGGGGAGCTGTTTTTT
CDR3aa: CSASPIGNTGELFF

abundance: NA
j_gene: TRBJ2-7
v_gene: TRBV3-1
d_gene: NA
len: 15
CDR3nt: TGTGCCAGCAGCCAAGATCTACCGGGTGGCTCCGAGCAGTACTTC
CDR3aa: CASSQDLPGGSEQYF

abundance: NA
j_gene: TRBJ1-4
v_gene: TRBV20-1
d_gene: NA
len: 11
CDR3nt: TGCAGTGCTCCAGAGAATGAAAAACTGTTTTTT
CDR3aa: CSAPENEKLFF

abundance: few
j_gene: TRBJ2-7
v_gene: TRBV12-3/TRBV12-4
d_gene: TRBD1
len: 15
CDR3nt: TGTGCCAGCAGTTTCCGGGCAGGGGGCCCCTACGAGCAGTACTTC
CDR3aa: CASSFRAGGPYEQYF

abundance: NA
j_gene: TRBJ2-1
v_gene: TRBV9
d_gene: NA
len: 16
CDR3nt: TGTGCCAGCAGCGAGGTAGGCAGGGGCCCCTACAATGAGCAGTTCTTC
CDR3aa: CASSEVGRGPYNEQFF

abundance: NA
j_gene: TRBJ2-7
v_gene: TRBV12-3/TRBV12-4
d_gene: TRBD1
len: 15
CDR3nt: TGTGCCAGCAGTTTGTGGACAGGGGTAGGGTACGAGCAGTACTTC
CDR3aa: CASSLWTGVGYEQYF

abundance: NA
j_gene: TRBJ2-1
v_gene: TRBV7-8
d_gene: NA
len: 15
CDR3nt: TGTGCCAGCAGCTTAGGTGGATGGATGAACAATGAGCAGTTCTTC
CDR3aa: CASSLGGWMNNEQFF

abundance: NA
j_gene: TRBJ2-7
v_gene: TRBV20-1
d_gene: NA
len: 14
CDR3nt: TGCAGTGCTAGTGGTGGCGGAGCCGCCTACGAGCAGTACTTC
CDR3aa: CSASGGGAAYEQYF

abundance: once
j_gene: TRBJ2-6
v_gene: TRBV10-3
d_gene: NA
len: 15
CDR3nt: TGTGCCATCAGGGACAGCTTCTCTGGGGCCAACGTCCTGACTTTC
CDR3aa: CAIRDSFSGANVLTF

abundance: NA
j_gene: TRBJ2-2
v_gene: TRBV11-1
d_gene: NA
len: 16
CDR3nt: TGTGCCAGCAGCGTCGGGCCGGAGGCTCACACCGGGGAGCTGTTTTTT
CDR3aa: CASSVGPEAHTGELFF

abundance: NA
j_gene: TRBJ1-3
v_gene: TRBV6-5
d_gene: NA
len: 15
CDR3nt: TGTGCCAGCAGTTACTCGAACAAAGGCGGGAACACCATATATTTT
CDR3aa: CASSYSNKGGNTIYF

abundance: once
j_gene: TRBJ2-2
v_gene: TRBV5-1
d_gene: TRBD2
len: 13
CDR3nt: TGCGCCAGCAGGGGACTACTGTCCGGGGAGCTGTTTTTT
CDR3aa: CASRGLLSGELFF

abundance: NA
j_gene: TRBJ2-7
v_gene: TRBV15
d_gene: NA
len: 12
CDR3nt: TGTGCCACCAGCAGAGATTTCCAAGAGCAGTACTTC
CDR3aa: CATSRDFQEQYF

abundance: NA
j_gene: TRBJ1-4
v_gene: TRBV5-1
d_gene: NA
len: 15
CDR3nt: TGCGCCAGCAGCTTGGGCGGGACCGCGAATGAAAAACTGTTTTTT
CDR3aa: CASSLGGTANEKLFF

abundance: NA
j_gene: TRBJ1-5
v_gene: TRBV5-1
d_gene: NA
len: 14
CDR3nt: TGCGCCAGCAGCCTGGGGTCCGAGGGACAGCCCCAGCATTTT
CDR3aa: CASSLGSEGQPQHF

abundance: NA
j_gene: TRBJ1-1
v_gene: TRBV7-9
d_gene: NA
len: 11
CDR3nt: TGTGCCAGCAGCCTCAGATATGAAGCTTTCTTT
CDR3aa: CASSLRYEAFF

abundance: once
j_gene: TRBJ2-3
v_gene: TRBV5-1
d_gene: NA
len: 14
CDR3nt: TGCGCCAGCAGCCAAGGACTCAGCACAGATACGCAGTATTTT
CDR3aa: CASSQGLSTDTQYF

abundance: NA
j_gene: TRBJ2-2
v_gene: TRBV28
d_gene: NA
len: 13
CDR3nt: TGTGCCAGCAGGGACTTGAACACCGGGGAGCTGTTTTTT
CDR3aa: CASRDLNTGELFF

abundance: NA
j_gene: TRBJ2-5
v_gene: TRBV7-8
d_gene: TRBD2
len: 15
CDR3nt: TGTGCCAGCAGCTTATCCGGGACTAGTATGCAGACCCAGTACTTC
CDR3aa: CASSLSGTSMQTQYF

abundance: NA
j_gene: TRBJ2-3
v_gene: TRBV29-1
d_gene: NA
len: 14
CDR3nt: TGCAGCGTCAATACCGGGACCTCGTGGGATACGCAGTATTTT
CDR3aa: CSVNTGTSWDTQYF

abundance: NA
j_gene: TRBJ1-6
v_gene: TRBV9
d_gene: NA
len: 16
CDR3nt: TGTGCCAGCAGCCCCAGGCCCGGGGGCTATAATTCACCCCTCCACTTT
CDR3aa: CASSPRPGGYNSPLHF

abundance: NA
j_gene: TRBJ1-1
v_gene: TRBV4-1
d_gene: NA
len: 17
CDR3nt: TGCGCCAGCAGCCAAGATCGGGCCCGAGGACTGAACACTGAAGCTTTCTTT
CDR3aa: CASSQDRARGLNTEAFF

abundance: NA
j_gene: TRBJ1-1
v_gene: TRBV23-1
d_gene: NA
len: 16
CDR3nt: TGCGCCAGCAGTCAATCCTCGGGTAGGGCTATTACTGAAGCTTTCTTT
CDR3aa: CASSQSSGRAITEAFF

abundance: NA
j_gene: TRBJ1-1
v_gene: TRBV7-8
d_gene: NA
len: 14
CDR3nt: TGTGCCAGCAGCTTCGACAGGACCGTCGCCGGTGCTTTCTTT
CDR3aa: CASSFDRTVAGAFF

abundance: NA
j_gene: TRBJ2-1
v_gene: TRBV27
d_gene: TRBD1
len: 13
CDR3nt: TGTGCCAGCAGACGGGACAGCTACAATGAGCAGTTCTTC
CDR3aa: CASRRDSYNEQFF

abundance: NA
j_gene: TRBJ2-6
v_gene: TRBV4-1
d_gene: TRBD2
len: 17
CDR3nt: TGCGCCAGCAGCCAAGATGTGGCGGGAGGTGGGGCCAACGTCCTGACTTTC
CDR3aa: CASSQDVAGGGANVLTF

abundance: NA
j_gene: TRBJ2-3
v_gene: TRBV25-1
d_gene: NA
len: 14
CDR3nt: TGTGCCAGCAGTGACCCAAGGGGCGCAGATACGCAGTATTTT
CDR3aa: CASSDPRGADTQYF

abundance: once
j_gene: TRBJ2-1
v_gene: TRBV6-5
d_gene: TRBD2
len: 18
CDR3nt: TGTGCCAGCAGTTACTCTTGGGCTAGCGGGATGTCGGTCAATGAGCAGTTCTTC
CDR3aa: CASSYSWASGMSVNEQFF

abundance: NA
j_gene: TRBJ2-7
v_gene: TRBV28
d_gene: TRBD1
len: 15
CDR3nt: TGTGCCAGCAGCCCAGCAGGGGGCGACGGTCGCGAGCAGTACTTC
CDR3aa: CASSPAGGDGREQYF

abundance: NA
j_gene: TRBJ2-7
v_gene: TRBV27
d_gene: NA
len: 14
CDR3nt: TGTGCCAGCAGTTTGGGGCCTAAGGTGTACGAGCAGTACTTC
CDR3aa: CASSLGPKVYEQYF

abundance: NA
j_gene: TRBJ2-1
v_gene: TRBV20-1
d_gene: TRBD2
len: 15
CDR3nt: TGCAGTGCGCTCCCGCGGCTAGCGGGAGGGAATGAGCAGTTCTTC
CDR3aa: CSALPRLAGGNEQFF

abundance: NA
j_gene: TRBJ1-6
v_gene: TRBV5-6
d_gene: NA
len: 13
CDR3nt: TGTGCCAGCAGCGCGGGACGGCATTCACCCCTCCACTTT
CDR3aa: CASSAGRHSPLHF

abundance: NA
j_gene: TRBJ1-4
v_gene: TRBV6-1
d_gene: NA
len: 15
CDR3nt: TGTGCCAGCAGTGAATTGGTCGGACAAAATGAAAAACTGTTTTTT
CDR3aa: CASSELVGQNEKLFF

abundance: NA
j_gene: TRBJ2-1
v_gene: TRBV5-4
d_gene: NA
len: 15
CDR3nt: TGTGCCAGCAGCTTGGGGGGGTTCTCCTACAATGAGCAGTTCTTC
CDR3aa: CASSLGGFSYNEQFF

abundance: NA
j_gene: TRBJ2-2
v_gene: TRBV7-3
d_gene: TRBD2
len: 17
CDR3nt: TGTGCCAGCAGCTCCGGGGGGAGGGGAAAAGACGCCGGGGAGCTGTTTTTT
CDR3aa: CASSSGGRGKDAGELFF

abundance: NA
j_gene: TRBJ2-1
v_gene: TRBV7-2
d_gene: NA
len: 15
CDR3nt: TGTGCCAGCAGCTTAGACCTATTCTCGAGCAATGAGCAGTTCTTC
CDR3aa: CASSLDLFSSNEQFF

abundance: once
j_gene: TRBJ2-1
v_gene: TRBV6-1
d_gene: TRBD2
len: 18
CDR3nt: TGTGCCAGCAGAGAGTCCGGGACTAGCGGGTTTACCTACAATGAGCAGTTCTTC
CDR3aa: CASRESGTSGFTYNEQFF

abundance: NA
j_gene: TRBJ2-5
v_gene: TRBV24-1
d_gene: TRBD2
len: 13
CDR3nt: TGTGCCACCAGTCGCGGGAGCCAAGAGACCCAGTACTTC
CDR3aa: CATSRGSQETQYF

abundance: NA
j_gene: TRBJ2-3
v_gene: TRBV4-2
d_gene: NA
len: 15
CDR3nt: TGTGCCAGCAGCCACAGACTAGAGATGTTTGATACGCAGTATTTT
CDR3aa: CASSHRLEMFDTQYF